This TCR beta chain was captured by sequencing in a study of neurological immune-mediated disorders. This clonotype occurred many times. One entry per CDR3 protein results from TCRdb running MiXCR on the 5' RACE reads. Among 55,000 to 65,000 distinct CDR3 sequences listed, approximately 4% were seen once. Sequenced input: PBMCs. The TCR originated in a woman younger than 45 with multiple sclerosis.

CDR3 nucleotide sequence: TGCAGTGCTAGAGCGACTGGCGAAAAAATTTCCTACAATGAGCAGTTCTTC. Translation gives CSARATGEKISYNEQFF. The chain joins TRBV20-1 to TRBJ2-1, with no clear D. CDR1 and CDR2 (germline): DFQATT, SNEGSKA (reference sequence). Trimming removed 1 base at V and 1 base at J, with 17 bases between. The CDR3 consists of 17 residues.